A selection of T cell receptor beta chains follows, all from one sample in a study of blood T cell dynamics during melanoma immunotherapy. The repertoire was sequenced with immunoSEQ multiplex PCR; TCRdb's copy has only in-frame clones and lacks some. The sample holds approximately 17,000 clones, 91% seen once. Here the sequenced sample was blood, taken from a patient treated with checkpoint blockade. The receptor source for this set is a human donor with melanoma. Each CDR3 is given with its conserved first and last residue. A D gene is named only where the DNA matches it firmly. Some rows have no size entry. The others give once, few or many, or a class for an expanded clone.

j_call clone_size v_call d_call cdr3_aa cdr3_nt
TRBJ2-7 NA TRBV19 TRBD1 CASSLGQHYEQYF TGTGCCAGTAGTCTGGGACAGCACTACGAGCAGTACTTC
TRBJ2-7 NA TRBV6-1 NA CASSESSSYEQYF TGTGCCAGCAGTGAATCCAGTTCATACGAGCAGTACTTC
TRBJ1-4 NA TRBV7-2 NA CASSFGGRGSEKLFF TGTGCCAGCAGCTTCGGGGGGAGAGGGAGTGAAAAACTGTTTTTT
TRBJ1-1 NA TRBV28 NA CASHPPQPTNTEAFF TGTGCCAGCCATCCCCCCCAACCTACGAACACTGAAGCTTTCTTT
TRBJ2-7 NA TRBV28 TRBD2 CASSLGAGGREQYF TGTGCCAGCAGTTTGGGAGCGGGGGGGCGCGAGCAGTACTTC
TRBJ1-5 NA TRBV7-8 TRBD1 CASSIRQGDGNQPQHF TGTGCCAGCAGCATCCGACAGGGAGATGGCAATCAGCCCCAGCATTTT
TRBJ2-2 NA TRBV29-1 NA CSVVAGSGTGELFF TGCAGCGTAGTGGCGGGATCGGGCACCGGGGAGCTGTTTTTT
TRBJ1-2 NA TRBV23-1 NA CATLPGERYGYTF TGCGCCACCCTACCCGGGGAAAGGTATGGCTACACCTTC
TRBJ2-2 once TRBV11-2 NA CASSLDTGTNTGELFF TGTGCCAGCAGCTTAGATACAGGGACCAACACCGGGGAGCTGTTTTTT
TRBJ2-7 NA TRBV11-2 TRBD2 CASSSPRTNRGGAEQYF TGTGCCAGCAGCTCGCCGAGGACTAACCGGGGGGGGGCCGAGCAGTACTTC
TRBJ1-1 NA TRBV29-1 NA CSVDGGLDTEAFF TGCAGCGTTGATGGGGGCCTGGACACTGAAGCTTTCTTT
TRBJ2-1 NA TRBV7-2 TRBD1 CASTQGGPTRYFF TGTGCCAGCACACAGGGGGGACCGACTAGGTATTTCTTC
TRBJ1-1 NA TRBV7-9 NA CASETPGPQNTEAFF TGTGCCAGCGAAACCCCGGGACCCCAGAACACTGAAGCTTTCTTT
TRBJ2-2 NA TRBV10-1 TRBD2 CASSEKSGRLAGELFF TGCGCCAGCAGTGAGAAGAGCGGGAGGCTTGCCGGGGAGCTGTTTTTT
TRBJ2-3 NA TRBV27 NA CASRYGVSTDTQYF TGTGCCAGCCGATATGGGGTCAGCACAGATACGCAGTATTTT
TRBJ1-2 NA TRBV19 TRBD1 CASSILGQGTGYTF TGTGCCAGTAGTATCCTGGGACAGGGAACGGGCTACACCTTC
TRBJ2-2 few TRBV5-6 NA CASSFPNTGELFF TGTGCCAGCAGCTTCCCCAACACCGGGGAGCTGTTTTTT
TRBJ1-6 NA TRBV6-5 NA CASSYGQNSPLHF TGTGCCAGCAGTTACGGCCAAAATTCACCCCTCCACTTT
TRBJ2-7 NA TRBV7-9 TRBD2 CASSSAGALGVSRWYF TGTGCCAGCAGCTCAGCGGGAGCCTTAGGGGTATCACGGTGGTACTTC